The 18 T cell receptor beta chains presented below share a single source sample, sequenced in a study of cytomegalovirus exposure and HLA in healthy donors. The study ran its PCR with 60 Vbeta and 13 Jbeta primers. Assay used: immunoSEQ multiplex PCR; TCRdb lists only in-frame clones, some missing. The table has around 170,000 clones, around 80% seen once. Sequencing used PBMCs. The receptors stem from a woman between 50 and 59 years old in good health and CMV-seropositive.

The DNA for the CDR3 is TGTGCCAGTAGCGTGACAGGGCGGGCAGAGGGAGCTTTCTTT. Protein product: CASSVTGRAEGAFF. The chain employs TRBV19 and TRBJ1-1, with TRBD1 matching over 7 bases. The CDR3 extends over 14 amino acids. Germline V lookup: CDR1 LNHDA, CDR2 SQIVND (reference sequence). V shed 6 bases, J shed 10 bases, and the junction held 14 bases outside the gene matches.

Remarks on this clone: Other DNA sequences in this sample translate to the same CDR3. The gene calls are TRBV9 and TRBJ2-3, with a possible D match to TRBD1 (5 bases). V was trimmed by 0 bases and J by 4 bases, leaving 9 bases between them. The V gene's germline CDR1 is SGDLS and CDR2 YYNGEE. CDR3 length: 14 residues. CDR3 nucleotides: TGTGCCAGCAGCGTAGGGGGCCGCCCAGATACGCAGTATTTT. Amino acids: CASSVGGRPDTQYF.

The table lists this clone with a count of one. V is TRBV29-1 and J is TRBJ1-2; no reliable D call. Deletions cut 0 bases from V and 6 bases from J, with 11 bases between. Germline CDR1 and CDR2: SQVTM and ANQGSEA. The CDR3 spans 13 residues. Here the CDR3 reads CSVEDLSLNGYTF. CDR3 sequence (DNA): TGCAGCGTTGAAGATCTGTCGTTAAATGGCTACACCTTC.

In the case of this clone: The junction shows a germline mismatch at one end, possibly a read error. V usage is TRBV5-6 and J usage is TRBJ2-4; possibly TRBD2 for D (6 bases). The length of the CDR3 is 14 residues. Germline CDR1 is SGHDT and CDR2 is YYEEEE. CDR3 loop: CASNWREAKNSQYF. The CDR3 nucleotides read TGTGCCAGCAACTGGAGGGAAGCCAAAAACAGTCAGTACTTC.

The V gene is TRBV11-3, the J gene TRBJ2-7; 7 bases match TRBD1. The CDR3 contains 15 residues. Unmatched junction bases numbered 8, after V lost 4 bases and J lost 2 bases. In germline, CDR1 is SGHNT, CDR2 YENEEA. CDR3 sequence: CASSYRTGDPYEQYF. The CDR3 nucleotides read TGTGCCAGCAGCTATAGGACAGGCGACCCCTACGAGCAGTACTTC.

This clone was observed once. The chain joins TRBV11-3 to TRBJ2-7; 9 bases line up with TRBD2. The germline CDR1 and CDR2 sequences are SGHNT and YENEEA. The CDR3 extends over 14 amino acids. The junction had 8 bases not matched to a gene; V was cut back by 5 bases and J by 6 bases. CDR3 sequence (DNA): TGTGCCAGCAGCCCGCGGGGGGGCATAGGCGAGCAGTACTTC. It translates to CASSPRGGIGEQYF. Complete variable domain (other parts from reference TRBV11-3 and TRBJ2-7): EAGVVQSPRYKIIEKKQPVAFWCNPISGHNTLYWYLQNLGQGPELLIRYENEEAVDDSQLPKDRFSAERLKGVDSTLKIQPAELGDSAVYLCASSPRGGIGEQYFGPGTRLTVT.

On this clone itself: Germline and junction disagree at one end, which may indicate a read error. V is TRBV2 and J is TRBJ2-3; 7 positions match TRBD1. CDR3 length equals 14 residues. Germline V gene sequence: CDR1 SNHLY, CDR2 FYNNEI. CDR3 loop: CAISRDRATDTQYF. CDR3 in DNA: TGTGCCATCAGTCGAGACAGGGCCACAGATACGCAGTATTTT.

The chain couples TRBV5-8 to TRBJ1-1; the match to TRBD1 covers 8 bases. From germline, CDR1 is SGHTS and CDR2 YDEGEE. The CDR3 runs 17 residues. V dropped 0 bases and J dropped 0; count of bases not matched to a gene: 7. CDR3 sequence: CASSLGTGTGMNTEAFF. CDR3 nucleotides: TGTGCCAGCAGCTTGGGGACCGGGACAGGTATGAACACTGAAGCTTTCTTT.

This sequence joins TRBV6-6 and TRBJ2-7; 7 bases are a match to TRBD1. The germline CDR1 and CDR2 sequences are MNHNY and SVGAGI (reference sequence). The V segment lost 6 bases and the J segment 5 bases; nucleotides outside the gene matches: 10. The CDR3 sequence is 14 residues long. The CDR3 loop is CASRNRGNGHEQYF. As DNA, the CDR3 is TGTGCCAGCAGGAACAGGGGTAATGGCCACGAGCAGTACTTC.

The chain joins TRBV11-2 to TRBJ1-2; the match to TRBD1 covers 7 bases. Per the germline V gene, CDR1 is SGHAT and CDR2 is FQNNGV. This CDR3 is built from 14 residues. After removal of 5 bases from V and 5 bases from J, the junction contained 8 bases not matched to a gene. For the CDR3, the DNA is TGTGCCAGCAGCCGGACAGGAGGGCATTATGGCTACACCTTC. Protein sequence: CASSRTGGHYGYTF.

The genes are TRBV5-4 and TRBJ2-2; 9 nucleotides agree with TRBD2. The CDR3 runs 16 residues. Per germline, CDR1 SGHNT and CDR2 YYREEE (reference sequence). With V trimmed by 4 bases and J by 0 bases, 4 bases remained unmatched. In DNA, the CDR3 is TGTGCCAGCAGCCGGACTAGCGCTACGAACACCGGGGAGCTGTTTTTT. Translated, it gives CASSRTSATNTGELFF.

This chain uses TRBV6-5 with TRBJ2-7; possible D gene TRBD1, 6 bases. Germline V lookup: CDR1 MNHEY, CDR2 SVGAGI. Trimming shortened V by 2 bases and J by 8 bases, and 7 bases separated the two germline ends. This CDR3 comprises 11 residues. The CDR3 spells CASSYQGKQYF. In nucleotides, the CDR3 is TGTGCCAGCAGTTACCAGGGGAAGCAGTACTTC.

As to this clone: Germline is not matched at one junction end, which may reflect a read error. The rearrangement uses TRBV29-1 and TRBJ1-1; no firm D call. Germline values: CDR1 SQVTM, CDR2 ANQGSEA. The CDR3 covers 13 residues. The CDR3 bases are TGCAGCGCTGAACTGGGAGCGAACACTGAAGCTTTCTTT. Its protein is CSAELGANTEAFF. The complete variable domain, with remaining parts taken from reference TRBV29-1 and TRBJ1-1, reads SAVISQKPSRDICQRGTSLTIQCQVDSQVTMMFWYRQQPGQSLTLIATANQGSEATYESGFVIDKFPISRPNLTFSTLTVSNMSPEDSSIYLCSAELGANTEAFFGQGTRLTVV.

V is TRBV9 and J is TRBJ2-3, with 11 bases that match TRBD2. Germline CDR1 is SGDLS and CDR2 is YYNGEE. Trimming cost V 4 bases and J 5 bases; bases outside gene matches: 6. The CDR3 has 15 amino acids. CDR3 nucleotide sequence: TGTGCCAGCAGCCCTAGCGGGGGGCTGGGAGATACGCAGTATTTT. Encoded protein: CASSPSGGLGDTQYF. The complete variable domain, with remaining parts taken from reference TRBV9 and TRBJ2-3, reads DSGVTQTPKHLITATGQRVTLRCSPRSGDLSVYWYQQSLDQGLQFLIQYYNGEERAKGNILERFSAQQFPDLHSELNLSSLELGDSALYFCASSPSGGLGDTQYFGPGTRLTVL.

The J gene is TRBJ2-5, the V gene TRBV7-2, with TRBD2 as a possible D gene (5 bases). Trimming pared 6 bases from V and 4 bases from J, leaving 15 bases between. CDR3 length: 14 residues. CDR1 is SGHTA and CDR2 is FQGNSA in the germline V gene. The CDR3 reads CASRRGGSGETQYF. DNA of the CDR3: TGTGCCAGCAGACGCGGAGGTTCCGGAGAGACCCAGTACTTC.

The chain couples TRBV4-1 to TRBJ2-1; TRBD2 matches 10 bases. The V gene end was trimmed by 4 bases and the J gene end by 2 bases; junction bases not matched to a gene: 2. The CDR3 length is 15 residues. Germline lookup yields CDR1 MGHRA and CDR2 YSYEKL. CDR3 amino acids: CASSLTSGAYNEQFF. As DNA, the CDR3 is TGCGCCAGCAGCCTAACTAGCGGGGCCTACAATGAGCAGTTCTTC.

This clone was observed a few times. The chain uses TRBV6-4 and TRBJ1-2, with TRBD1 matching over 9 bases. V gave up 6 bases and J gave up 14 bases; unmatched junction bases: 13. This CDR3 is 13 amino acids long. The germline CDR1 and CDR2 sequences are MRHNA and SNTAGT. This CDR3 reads CASRADRGPRSTF. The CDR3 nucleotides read TGTGCCAGCAGAGCGGACAGGGGCCCCCGCTCGACCTTC.

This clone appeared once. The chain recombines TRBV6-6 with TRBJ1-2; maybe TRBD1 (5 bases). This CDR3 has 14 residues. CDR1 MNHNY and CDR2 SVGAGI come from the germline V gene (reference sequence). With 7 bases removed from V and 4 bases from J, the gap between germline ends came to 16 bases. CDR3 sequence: CASTPDGTGYGYTF. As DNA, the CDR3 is TGTGCCAGCACCCCAGACGGGACTGGCTATGGCTACACCTTC.